The present T cell receptor (beta chain) was sequenced within a study of tissue T cells after allogeneic stem cell transplantation. Study summary: Pathologist review favored tissue samples showing histologically apparent lymphocytes. Study-wide points: Limitations included a small, clinically heterogeneous cohort and limited sampling depth.

Sequencing of TCRbeta CDR3 at survey depth gave sequences and template counts. Produced via immunoSEQ multiplex PCR; TCRdb's table is partial and in-frame only. The sample contains some 25,000 clones, 73% of which appear only once. Of note for this clone: The antigen is unknown.

Germline assignment: CDR1 ENHRY and CDR2 SYGVKD. The V gene lost 8 bases and the J gene lost 1 base, with 9 bases spanning the gap. CDR3 size: 13 residues. The sample here was tissue from the ileum, taken at autopsy. This rearrangement joins TRBV10-3 to TRBJ1-3; D not resolved. The receptor was isolated from an older female donor with lung cancer. The CDR3 is CAIRETSGNTIYF. DNA for the CDR3: TGTGCCATCCGAGAAACGTCTGGAAACACCATATATTTT.